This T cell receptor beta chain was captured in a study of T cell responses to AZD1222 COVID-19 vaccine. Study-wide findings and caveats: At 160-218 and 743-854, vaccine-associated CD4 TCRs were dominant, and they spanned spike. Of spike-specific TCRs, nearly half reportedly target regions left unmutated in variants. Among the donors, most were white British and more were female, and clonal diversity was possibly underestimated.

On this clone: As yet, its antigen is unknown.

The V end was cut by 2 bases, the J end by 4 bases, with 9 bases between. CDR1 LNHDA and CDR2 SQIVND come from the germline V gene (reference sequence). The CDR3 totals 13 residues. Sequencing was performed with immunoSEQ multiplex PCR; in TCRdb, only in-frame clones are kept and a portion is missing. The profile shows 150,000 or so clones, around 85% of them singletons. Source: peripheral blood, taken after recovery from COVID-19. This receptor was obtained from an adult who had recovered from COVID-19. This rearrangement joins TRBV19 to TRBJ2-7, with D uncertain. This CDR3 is CASSINRNYEQYF. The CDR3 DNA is TGTGCCAGTAGTATAAACAGAAATTACGAGCAGTACTTC.